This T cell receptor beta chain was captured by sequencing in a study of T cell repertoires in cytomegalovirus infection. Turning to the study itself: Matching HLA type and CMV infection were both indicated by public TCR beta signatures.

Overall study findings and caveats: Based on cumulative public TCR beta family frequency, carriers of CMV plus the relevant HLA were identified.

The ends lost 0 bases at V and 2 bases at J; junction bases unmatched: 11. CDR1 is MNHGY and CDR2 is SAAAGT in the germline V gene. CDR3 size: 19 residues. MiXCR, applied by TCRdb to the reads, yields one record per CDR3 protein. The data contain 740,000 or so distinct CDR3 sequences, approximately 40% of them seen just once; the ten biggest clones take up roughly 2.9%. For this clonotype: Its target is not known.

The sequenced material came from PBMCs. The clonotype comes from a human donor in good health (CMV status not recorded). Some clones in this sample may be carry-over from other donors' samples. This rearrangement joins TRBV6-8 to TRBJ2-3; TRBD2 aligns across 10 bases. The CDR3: CASSYSRSGAGGNTDTQYF. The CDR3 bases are TGTGCCAGCAGTTACTCGAGATCGGGAGCGGGGGGGAACACAGATACGCAGTATTTT.